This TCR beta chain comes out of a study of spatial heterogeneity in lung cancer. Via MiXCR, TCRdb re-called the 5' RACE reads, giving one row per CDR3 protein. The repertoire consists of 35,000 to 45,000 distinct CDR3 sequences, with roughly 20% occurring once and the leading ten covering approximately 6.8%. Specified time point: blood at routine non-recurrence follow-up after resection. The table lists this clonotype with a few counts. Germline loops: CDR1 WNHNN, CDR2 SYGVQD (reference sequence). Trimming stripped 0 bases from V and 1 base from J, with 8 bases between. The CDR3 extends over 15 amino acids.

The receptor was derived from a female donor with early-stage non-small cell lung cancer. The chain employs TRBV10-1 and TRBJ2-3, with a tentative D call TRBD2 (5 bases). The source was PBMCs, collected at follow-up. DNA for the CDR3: TGCGCCAGCAGTGAGTCTGGCGGGCGCACAGATACGCAGTATTTT. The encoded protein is CASSESGGRTDTQYF.